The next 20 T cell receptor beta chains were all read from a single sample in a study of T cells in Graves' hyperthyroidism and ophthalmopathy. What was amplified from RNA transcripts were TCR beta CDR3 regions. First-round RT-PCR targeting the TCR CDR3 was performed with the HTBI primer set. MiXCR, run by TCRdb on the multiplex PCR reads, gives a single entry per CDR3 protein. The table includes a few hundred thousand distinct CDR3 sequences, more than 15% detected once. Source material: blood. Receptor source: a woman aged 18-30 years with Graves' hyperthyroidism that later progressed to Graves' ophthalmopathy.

The CDR3 protein is CASSQEGAGTLTQYF. The CDR3 DNA sequence: TGTGCCAGCAGCCAAGAGGGTGCGGGAACCCTTACGCAGTATTTT. The rearrangement joins TRBV14 to TRBJ2-3, with a tentative D call TRBD2 (6 bases). The CDR3 spans 15 residues. Trimming removed 0 bases from V and 8 bases from J, with 15 bases in between. Germline V gene sequence: CDR1 SGHDN, CDR2 FVKESK.

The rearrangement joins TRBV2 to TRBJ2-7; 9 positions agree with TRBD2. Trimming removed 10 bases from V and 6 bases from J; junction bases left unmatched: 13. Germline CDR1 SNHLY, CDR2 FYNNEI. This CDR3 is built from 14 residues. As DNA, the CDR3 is TGTGCCATCTACGAGGGCGGGAGGGCCGCCGAGCAGTACTTC. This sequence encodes CAIYEGGRAAEQYF.

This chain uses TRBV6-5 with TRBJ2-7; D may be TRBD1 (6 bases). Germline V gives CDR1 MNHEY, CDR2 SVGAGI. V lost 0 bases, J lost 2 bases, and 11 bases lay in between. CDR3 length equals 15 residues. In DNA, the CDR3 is TGTGCCAGCAGTTACTCGAGGGCAGGGGCCTACGAGCAGTACTTC. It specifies CASSYSRAGAYEQYF.

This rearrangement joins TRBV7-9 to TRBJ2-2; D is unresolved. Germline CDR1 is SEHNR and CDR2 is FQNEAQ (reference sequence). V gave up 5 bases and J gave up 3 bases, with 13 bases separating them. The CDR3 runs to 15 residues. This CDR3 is CASSIIRRDTGELFF. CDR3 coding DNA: TGTGCCAGCAGCATAATTCGACGGGACACCGGGGAGCTGTTTTTT.

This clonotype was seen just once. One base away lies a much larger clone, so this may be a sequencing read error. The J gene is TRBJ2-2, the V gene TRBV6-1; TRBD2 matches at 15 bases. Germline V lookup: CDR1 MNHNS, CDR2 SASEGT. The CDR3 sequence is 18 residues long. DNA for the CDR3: TGTGTCAGCAGTCAGGGACTAGCGGGAGGCAGGAACACCGGGGAGCTGTTTTTT. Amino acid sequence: CVSSQGLAGGRNTGELFF.

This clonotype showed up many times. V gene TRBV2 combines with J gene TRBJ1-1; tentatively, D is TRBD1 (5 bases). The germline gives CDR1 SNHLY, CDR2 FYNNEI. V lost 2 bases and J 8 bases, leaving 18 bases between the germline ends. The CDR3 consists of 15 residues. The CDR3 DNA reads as TGTGCCAGCAGTGAATCCATGTTTTGGGGCGGGGAAGCTTTCTTT. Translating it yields CASSESMFWGGEAFF. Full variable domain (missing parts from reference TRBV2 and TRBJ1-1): EPEVTQTPSHQVTQMGQEVILRCVPISNHLYFYWYRQILGQKVEFLVSFYNNEISEKSEIFDDQFSVERPDGSNFTLKIRSTKLEDSAMYFCASSESMFWGGEAFFGQGTRLTVV.

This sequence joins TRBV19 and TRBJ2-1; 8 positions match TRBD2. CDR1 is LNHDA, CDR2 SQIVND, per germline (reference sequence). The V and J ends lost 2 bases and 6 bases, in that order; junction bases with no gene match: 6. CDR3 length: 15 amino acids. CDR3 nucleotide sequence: TGTGCCAGTAGTATAAGGCGGGAGGTTGGCAATGAGCAGTTCTTC. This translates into CASSIRREVGNEQFF.

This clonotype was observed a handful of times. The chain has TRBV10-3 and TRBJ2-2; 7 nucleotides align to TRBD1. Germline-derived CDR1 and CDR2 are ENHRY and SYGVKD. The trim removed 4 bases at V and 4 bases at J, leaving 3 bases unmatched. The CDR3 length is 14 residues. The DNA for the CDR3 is TGTGCCATCAGTGGGGCAGGGGGCACCGGGGAGCTGTTTTTT. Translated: CAISGAGGTGELFF.

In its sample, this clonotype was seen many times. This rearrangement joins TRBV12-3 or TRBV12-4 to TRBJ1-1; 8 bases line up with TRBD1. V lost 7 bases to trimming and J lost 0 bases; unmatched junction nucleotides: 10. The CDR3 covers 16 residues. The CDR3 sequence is CASITTGGPMNTEAFF. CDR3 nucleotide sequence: TGTGCCAGCATTACTACAGGGGGTCCCATGAACACTGAAGCTTTCTTT.

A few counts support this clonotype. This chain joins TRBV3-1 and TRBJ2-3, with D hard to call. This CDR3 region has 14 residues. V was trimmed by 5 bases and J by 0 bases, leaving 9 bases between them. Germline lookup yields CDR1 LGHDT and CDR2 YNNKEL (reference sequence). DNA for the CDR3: TGTGCCAGCAGCGGACGTAGCAGCACAGATACGCAGTATTTT. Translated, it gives CASSGRSSTDTQYF.

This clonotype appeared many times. CDR3: CSARTGGASSYNEQFF. The CDR3 DNA reads TGCAGTGCTAGAACGGGCGGGGCGAGCTCCTACAATGAGCAGTTCTTC. This chain uses TRBV20-1 with TRBJ2-1; tentative D call: TRBD2 (6 bases). Per the germline V gene, CDR1 is DFQATT and CDR2 is SNEGSKA (reference sequence). The CDR3 totals 16 residues. Trimming left V 2 bases short and J 0 bases short, with 14 bases between.

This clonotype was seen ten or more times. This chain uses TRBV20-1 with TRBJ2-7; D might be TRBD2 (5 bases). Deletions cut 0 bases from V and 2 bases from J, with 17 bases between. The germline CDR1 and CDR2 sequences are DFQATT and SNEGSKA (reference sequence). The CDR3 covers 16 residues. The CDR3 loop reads CSARDELVFLTYEQYF. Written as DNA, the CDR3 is TGCAGTGCTAGAGATGAACTAGTTTTTTTGACCTACGAGCAGTACTTC.

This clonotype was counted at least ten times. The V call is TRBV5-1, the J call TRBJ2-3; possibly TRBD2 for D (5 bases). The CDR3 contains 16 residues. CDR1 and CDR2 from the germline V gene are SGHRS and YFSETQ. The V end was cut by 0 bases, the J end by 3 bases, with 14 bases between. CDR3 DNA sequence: TGCGCCAGCAGCTTGGTGCCGGGAACGGTAACAGATACGCAGTATTTT. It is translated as CASSLVPGTVTDTQYF.

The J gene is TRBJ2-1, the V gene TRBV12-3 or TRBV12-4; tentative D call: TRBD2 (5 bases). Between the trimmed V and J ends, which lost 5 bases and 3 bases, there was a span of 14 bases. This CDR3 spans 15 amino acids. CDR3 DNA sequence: TGTGCCAGCAGTACCCCATACCGGGGCTACAATGAGCAGTTCTTC. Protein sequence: CASSTPYRGYNEQFF.

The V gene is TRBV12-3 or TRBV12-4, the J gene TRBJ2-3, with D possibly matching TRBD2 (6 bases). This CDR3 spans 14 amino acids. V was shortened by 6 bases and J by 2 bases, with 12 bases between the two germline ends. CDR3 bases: TGTGCCAGCAGCCATCGGGAGTACACAGATACGCAGTATTTT. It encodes CASSHREYTDTQYF.

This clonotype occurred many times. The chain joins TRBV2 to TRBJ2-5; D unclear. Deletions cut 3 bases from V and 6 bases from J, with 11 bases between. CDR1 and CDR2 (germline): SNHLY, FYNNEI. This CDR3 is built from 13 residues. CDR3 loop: CASSDRSFKTQYF. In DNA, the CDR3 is TGTGCCAGCAGTGACAGGTCATTCAAGACCCAGTACTTC.

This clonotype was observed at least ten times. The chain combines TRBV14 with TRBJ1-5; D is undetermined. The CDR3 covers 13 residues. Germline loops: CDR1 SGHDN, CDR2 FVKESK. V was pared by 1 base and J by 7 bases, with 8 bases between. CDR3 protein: CASSQGLDQPQHF. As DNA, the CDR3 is TGTGCCAGCAGCCAAGGGTTGGACCAGCCCCAGCATTTT.

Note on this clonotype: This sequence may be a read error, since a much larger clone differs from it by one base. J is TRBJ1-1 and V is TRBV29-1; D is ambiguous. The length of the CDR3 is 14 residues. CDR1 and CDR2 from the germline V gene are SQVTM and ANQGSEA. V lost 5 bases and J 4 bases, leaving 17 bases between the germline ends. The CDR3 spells CSVRGLVGFTEAFF. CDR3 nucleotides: TGCAGCGTTCGAGGTCTGGTGGGGTTCACTGAAGCTTTCTTT.

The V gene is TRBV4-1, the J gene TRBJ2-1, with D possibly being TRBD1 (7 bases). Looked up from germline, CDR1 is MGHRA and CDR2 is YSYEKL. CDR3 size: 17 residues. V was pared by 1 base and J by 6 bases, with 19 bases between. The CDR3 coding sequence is TGCGCCAGCAGCCAAGGGCTAGGAGGGGGCAGGGGCAATGAGCAGTTCTTC. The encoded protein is CASSQGLGGGRGNEQFF.

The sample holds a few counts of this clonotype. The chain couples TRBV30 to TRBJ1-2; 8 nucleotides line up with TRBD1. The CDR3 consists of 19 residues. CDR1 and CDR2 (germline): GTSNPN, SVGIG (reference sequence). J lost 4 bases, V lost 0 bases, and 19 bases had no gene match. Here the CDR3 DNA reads TGTGCCTGGAGTGTTCCTCAGACAGGGGAGTACGCGAGGCGCTATGGCTACACCTTC. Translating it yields CAWSVPQTGEYARRYGYTF.